This is a list of T cell receptor beta chains from one sample in a study of T cell repertoires in cytomegalovirus infection. TCRdb re-derived calls from the reads in MiXCR, one entry per CDR3 protein. This sample has around 260,000 distinct CDR3 sequences, with roughly 23% found just once. The sequencing sample was made of PBMCs. The source is a human donor in good health (CMV status not recorded). Some clones in this sample may be carry-over from other donors' samples. The CDR3 runs from the conserved cysteine through the conserved F or W. The D gene is left open where the match is weak.

>.|TRBV5-1
CASSPVQGIPEAFF
>.|TRBV11-2
CASSPGAASYNEQFF
>.|TRBV6-1
CASSERWGLATNEKLFF
>.|TRBV29-1
CSVETAGLGYEQYF
>.|TRBV11-2
CASSLPGATDTQYF
>.|TRBV28
CASSPTRVNQYF
>TRBD1|TRBV28
CASNAQGANEKLFF
>TRBD2|TRBV7-2
CASSLAPGLAGEQTQYF
>TRBD1|TRBV4-1
CASSHATGRRTGACF
>TRBD2|TRBV7-3
CASSLGGGLGYNEQFF
>.|TRBV7-2
CASSFNSPPDTQYF
>.|TRBV7-2
CASSSTPEGRNEQFF
>TRBD1|TRBV28
CASSLSTGGAETQYF
>.|TRBV20-1
CSAPDLRETQYF
>.|TRBV29-1
CSVGPLLRSYEQYF
>TRBD2|TRBV20-1
CSATGLADSYNEQFF
>.|TRBV11-2
CASSLHPAEQYF
>.|TRBV29-1
CSVVSGDRYEQYF
>.|TRBV10-3
CAITEGVNEKLFF
>.|TRBV15
CATSRDYKGETQYF
>.|TRBV11-2
CASSLNLPSGNTIYF
>TRBD2|TRBV11-2
CASTKRLAGLSETQYF
>.|TRBV29-1
CSAPRSLSVNEQFF
>TRBD2|TRBV7-2
CASSLDYAGGADEQFF
>.|TRBV5-1
CASSLGPGTDYNSPLHF
>TRBD2|TRBV7-2
CASSFGPTSANTGELFF
>TRBD2|TRBV28
CASSLTRGGRLNEQFF
>.|TRBV7-8
CASSGVIASNEQFF
>.|TRBV10-1
CASSGTPDTQYF
>TRBD1|TRBV12-3/TRBV12-4
CASSFRTGTPTNEKLFF
>.|TRBV28
CASGGQKLEQYF
>.|TRBV19
CASSIGGEVNEQFF
>.|TRBV11-2
CASSLGGLEQYF
>.|TRBV7-9
CASSSSTGSLQYF
>TRBD1|TRBV7-9
CASSVDRAPYEQYF
>TRBD1|TRBV2
CASSSGTGVGYTF
>.|TRBV2
CASSLNLYNEQFF
>.|TRBV28
CASSRLLTDTQYF
>.|TRBV7-2
CASSLVASNQPQHF
>.|TRBV24-1
CATSDSPGGGNTEAFF
>.|TRBV7-3
CASSLNPSSYNEQFF
>TRBD2|TRBV15
CATSRGGGASYEQYF
>.|TRBV7-6
CASSQSFSYTEAFF
>.|TRBV11-2
CASSLTAGSEAFF
>.|TRBV2
CASTRTGLGDQKLFF
>.|TRBV25-1
CASSDAGAAEETQYF